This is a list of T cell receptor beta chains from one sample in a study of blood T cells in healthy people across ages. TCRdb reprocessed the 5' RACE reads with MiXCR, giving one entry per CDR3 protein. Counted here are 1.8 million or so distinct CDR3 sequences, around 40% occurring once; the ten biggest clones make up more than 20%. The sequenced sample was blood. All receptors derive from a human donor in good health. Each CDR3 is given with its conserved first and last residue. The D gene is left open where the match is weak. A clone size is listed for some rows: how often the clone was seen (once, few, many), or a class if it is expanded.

TGTGCCAGCAGCCTTAGCGGGGGGGCAAAAGAGCAGTACTTC	CASSLSGGAKEQYF	TRBV12-3/TRBV12-4	TRBJ2-7	-	TRBD2
TGCAGTGCTAGTGTGGGGGCTGCGAGGGAGACCCAGTACTTC	CSASVGAARETQYF	TRBV20-1	TRBJ2-5	-	-
TGTGCCAGCAGTTTCACCCGGACCAGCTCTGGAAACACCATATATTTT	CASSFTRTSSGNTIYF	TRBV6-5	TRBJ1-3	-	-
TGTGCCAGCAGTTACTCTGGGGGTTATACCAATGAGCAGTTCTTC	CASSYSGGYTNEQFF	TRBV6-2/TRBV6-3	TRBJ2-1	few	-
TGTGCCAGTAGTATGGTAGTCTGGGGTCGCAATCAGCCCCAGCATTTT	CASSMVVWGRNQPQHF	TRBV19	TRBJ1-5	-	-
TGTGCCAGCAGCTTAAGGTTCCAGGGGAACGACGAGCAGTACTTC	CASSLRFQGNDEQYF	TRBV7-3	TRBJ2-7	-	-
TGCGCCAGCAGCCAAGAGCGGGGATCCCGCACAGATACGCAGTATTTT	CASSQERGSRTDTQYF	TRBV4-1	TRBJ2-3	few	-
TGTGCCAGCAGCGTCGATAGCGGAAATACGCAGTATTTT	CASSVDSGNTQYF	TRBV7-2	TRBJ2-3	-	-
TGTGCCACCAGCAGCAGGACAGGGGTGGCAGATACGCAGTATTTT	CATSSRTGVADTQYF	TRBV15	TRBJ2-3	-	TRBD1
TGCAGCGTTGGGACAGTTGGGAACCAGCCCCAGCATTTT	CSVGTVGNQPQHF	TRBV29-1	TRBJ1-5	few	-
TGTGCCAGCAGTTTTTTGGCGGGGGGCTTAAGCTCCTACGAGCAGTACTTC	CASSFLAGGLSSYEQYF	TRBV12-3/TRBV12-4	TRBJ2-7	-	TRBD2
TGCGCCAGCAGCCAAGGGACAGGGACCGGGGAGCTGTTTTTT	CASSQGTGTGELFF	TRBV4-3	TRBJ2-2	-	TRBD1
TGTGCCAGCAGTTCCGAGAAGGCCGAGCAGTACTTC	CASSSEKAEQYF	TRBV7-9	TRBJ2-7	-	-
TGCAGTGCTGAGGGTGAGGGGGGCGTATCGAACTACAATGAGCAGTTCTTC	CSAEGEGGVSNYNEQFF	TRBV20-1	TRBJ2-1	-	-
TGCGCCAGCAGCCCCTCGTTAGTCTACGAGCAGTACTTC	CASSPSLVYEQYF	TRBV4-3	TRBJ2-7	few	-
TGCAGTGCTAGCGGGGGACGACCAAGCACAGATACGCAGTATTTT	CSASGGRPSTDTQYF	TRBV20-1	TRBJ2-3	-	-
TGCAGTGCTAGGGTAGATCCACTAGCGGCCTACGAGCAGTACTTC	CSARVDPLAAYEQYF	TRBV20-1	TRBJ2-7	few	TRBD2
TGTGCCAGCAGTCCGGAGGCCGGGACAGGGACACATGGCTACACCTTC	CASSPEAGTGTHGYTF	TRBV12-3/TRBV12-4	TRBJ1-2	-	TRBD1
TGCAGCGCCGTCGGACAGGGGACATACGAGACCCAGTACTTC	CSAVGQGTYETQYF	TRBV29-1	TRBJ2-5	few	TRBD1
TGTGCCAGCAGCTTAACCGGGACAGGGTCGGATACGCAGTATTTT	CASSLTGTGSDTQYF	TRBV7-3	TRBJ2-3	-	TRBD1